These 24 T cell receptor beta chains were sequenced from one sample in a study of blood T cell repertoires in COVID-19. Sequencing was performed with immunoSEQ multiplex PCR; in TCRdb, only in-frame clones are kept and a portion is missing. The sample consists of some 200,000 clones, approximately 83% of them appearing once. Sequences were obtained from PBMCs or T cells enriched from blood (not recorded which). Source of these receptors: a woman aged 45 to 65 who had been exposed to COVID-19.

The CDR3 sequence: CASRLSGAITDTQYF. DNA for the CDR3: TGTGCCAGCAGACTTAGCGGGGCCATCACAGATACGCAGTATTTT. The rearrangement links TRBV27 to TRBJ2-3, with 8 bases lining up with TRBD2. CDR3 length: 15 residues. The germline gives CDR1 MNHEY, CDR2 SMNVEV (reference sequence). V trimming: 6 bases; J trimming: 2 bases; junction bases outside the gene matches: 7.

V and J are TRBV5-1 and TRBJ1-1, with 7 nucleotides matching TRBD1. This CDR3 has 14 residues. V shed 4 bases, J shed 8 bases, and the junction held 11 bases outside the gene matches. The germline gives CDR1 SGHRS, CDR2 YFSETQ. DNA for the CDR3: TGCGCCAGCAGCCGCGACAGTCAAGGGGGCGAAGCTTTCTTT. It codes for CASSRDSQGGEAFF. Combining the CDR3 with reference TRBV5-1 and TRBJ1-1 gives the whole variable domain KAGVTQTPRYLIKTRGQQVTLSCSPISGHRSVSWYQQTPGQGLQFLFEYFSETQRNKGNFPGRFSGRQFSNSRSEMNVSTLELGDSALYLCASSRDSQGGEAFFGQGTRLTVV.

In the case of this clone: At one end, the junction sequence differs from germline, possibly due to a read error. The chain has TRBV5-1 and TRBJ1-1; D perhaps matches TRBD1 (5 bases). Germline V gene lookup returns CDR1 SGHRS and CDR2 YFSETQ. The CDR3 sequence is 14 residues long. CDR3 amino acids: CASSLSDSSTGAFF. The DNA of the CDR3 is TGCGCCAGCAGCTTGTCTGACAGCTCGACTGGAGCTTTCTTT.

The chain employs TRBV14 and TRBJ1-1, with 11 bases lining up with TRBD1. The CDR3 runs to 13 residues. The trim removed 1 base at V and 11 bases at J, leaving 3 bases unmatched. Germline-derived CDR1 and CDR2 are SGHDN and FVKESK. In DNA form, the CDR3 reads TGTGCCAGCAGCCAAGCGGGGACAGGGGGTGCTTTCTTT. This encodes CASSQAGTGGAFF.

The rearrangement uses TRBV7-9 and TRBJ1-5; no clear D. This CDR3 has 12 residues. Germline V CDR1 and CDR2: SEHNR, FQNEAQ (reference sequence). Trimming took off 5 bases at V and 5 bases at J, with 7 bases between the two ends. The CDR3 spells CASSRTDQPQHF. The CDR3 DNA sequence: TGTGCCAGCAGCCGAACGGATCAGCCCCAGCATTTT.

The V call is TRBV7-9, the J call TRBJ1-3; no clear D. This CDR3 is 15 amino acids long. From germline, CDR1 is SEHNR and CDR2 FQNEAQ (reference sequence). The V end lost 8 bases, the J end lost 0 bases, and 14 bases lay between the germline ends. The DNA of the CDR3 is TGTGCCAGCTCAATGGGGAGCCTCTCTGGAAACACCATATATTTT. This codes for CASSMGSLSGNTIYF.

The chain is built from TRBV28 and TRBJ1-2; 7 bases map to TRBD1. The germline CDR1 and CDR2 sequences are MDHEN and SYDVKM. V shed 5 bases and J 8 bases; nucleotides not matched to a gene: 14. The length of the CDR3 is 15 residues. CDR3 in amino acids: CASSPTTGTGEGYTF. The CDR3 DNA is TGTGCCAGCAGTCCCACGACAGGGACGGGAGAGGGCTACACCTTC.

The chain is built from TRBV7-9 and TRBJ1-2; weak D call: TRBD1 (6 bases). The CDR3 contains 12 residues. CDR1 and CDR2 from the germline V gene are SEHNR and FQNEAQ (reference sequence). V lost 3 bases and J lost 8, with 10 bases in between. CDR3 in DNA: TGTGCCAGCAGCTTCGACAGGTCGGGCTACACCTTC. Protein sequence: CASSFDRSGYTF.

This sequence joins TRBV19 and TRBJ1-2, with TRBD1 as a possible D gene (5 bases). Germline CDR1 LNHDA, CDR2 SQIVND (reference sequence). CDR3 size: 15 residues. With 2 bases removed from V and 2 bases from J, the gap between germline ends came to 12 bases. The CDR3 DNA reads as TGTGCCAGTAGTATATTCGGGGGGGGAAACTATGGCTACACCTTC. It translates to CASSIFGGGNYGYTF.

The CDR3 here is CASSKFGQIVGLERFTQYF. DNA for the CDR3: TGTGCCAGCAGCAAATTCGGACAGATAGTGGGTCTAGAAAGGTTCACGCAGTATTTT. The chain combines TRBV21-1 with TRBJ2-3; TRBD1, as called in the table, went unchecked against the DNA. TRBV21-1 is annotated as a pseudogene. The CDR3 length is 19 residues.

This clone was counted a few times. The chain combines TRBV12-5 with TRBJ2-1; 9 nucleotides align to TRBD1. Germline V lookup: CDR1 LGHNT, CDR2 FRNRAP. This CDR3 has 14 amino acids. The junction had 6 bases not matched to a gene; V was cut back by 6 bases and J by 6 bases. The CDR3 sequence: CASGQNRGPNEQFF. The CDR3 DNA reads as TGTGCTAGTGGACAGAACAGGGGGCCCAATGAGCAGTTCTTC.

This rearrangement joins TRBV4-3 to TRBJ2-2; TRBD2 matches at 10 bases. With V trimmed by 4 bases and J by 7 bases, 6 bases remained unmatched. Germline-derived CDR1 and CDR2 are LGHNA and YSLEER. The CDR3 is 15 amino acids. The CDR3 loop reads CASSRMERGGGELFF. The CDR3 DNA is TGCGCCAGCAGCCGTATGGAGCGGGGGGGCGGGGAGCTGTTTTTT.

The chain carries TRBV10-2 and TRBJ2-1, with 10 bases that match TRBD1. Germline CDR1 and CDR2: WSHSY and SAAADI. V gave up 6 bases and J gave up 9 bases; unmatched junction bases: 8. This CDR3 spans 14 amino acids. The CDR3 here is CASSPTGGLGEQFF. The DNA of the CDR3 is TGCGCCAGCAGCCCGACAGGGGGCTTAGGTGAGCAGTTCTTC.

J is TRBJ1-5 and V is TRBV19, with D unclear. This CDR3 has 13 residues. Germline V gene sequence: CDR1 LNHDA, CDR2 SQIVND (reference sequence). Trimming took off 4 bases at V and 11 bases at J, with 15 bases between the two ends. In DNA, the CDR3 is TGTGCCAGTAGTACCGAAAGAGGCGGGGCCCAGCATTTT. Protein product: CASSTERGGAQHF.

This rearrangement joins TRBV28 to TRBJ1-4, with 10 bases lining up with TRBD1. There are 16 residues in the CDR3. The germline V gene encodes CDR1 MDHEN and CDR2 SYDVKM. Trimming removed 8 bases from V and 1 base from J; junction bases left unmatched: 7. The CDR3 nucleotides read TGTGCCAGCGGTTGGGACAGGGGAAGAACTAATGAAAAACTGTTTTTT. This encodes CASGWDRGRTNEKLFF.

The chain has TRBV7-9 and TRBJ1-6, with D possibly being TRBD1 (5 bases). CDR3 size: 13 residues. In germline, CDR1 is SEHNR, CDR2 FQNEAQ (reference sequence). Trimming took off 8 bases at V and 15 bases at J, with 20 bases between the two ends. CDR3 protein: CASHGGGEKLLHF. CDR3 nucleotides: TGTGCCAGCCACGGAGGAGGGGAGAAACTCCTCCACTTT.

This chain joins TRBV27 and TRBJ1-1; D ambiguous. Looked up from germline, CDR1 is MNHEY and CDR2 is SMNVEV (reference sequence). With 1 base removed from V and 4 bases from J, the gap between germline ends came to 13 bases. CDR3 length equals 15 residues. CDR3 coding DNA: TGTGCCAGCAGTTTATTGGCAGGTGGGCGCACTGAAGCTTTCTTT. It translates to CASSLLAGGRTEAFF.

J is TRBJ1-1 and V is TRBV5-1; D is unresolved. From germline, CDR1 is SGHRS and CDR2 YFSETQ. The CDR3 is made up of 14 amino acids. The V gene lost 0 bases and the J gene lost 5 bases, with 11 bases spanning the gap. The CDR3 here is CASSLGLRETEAFF. CDR3 DNA: TGCGCCAGCAGCTTGGGCCTTCGGGAGACTGAAGCTTTCTTT.

V is TRBV5-1 and J is TRBJ1-2; the match to TRBD1 covers 8 bases. The CDR3 runs to 13 residues. J lost 8 bases, V lost 4 bases, and 7 bases had no gene match. Germline CDR1 and CDR2: SGHRS and YFSETQ. The CDR3 is CASSTTGVEGYTF. As DNA, the CDR3 is TGCGCCAGCAGCACGACAGGGGTCGAGGGCTACACCTTC.

The chain carries TRBV5-1 and TRBJ1-1, with 8 bases matching TRBD1. The germline V gene has CDR1 SGHRS and CDR2 YFSETQ. V gave up 2 bases and J gave up 6 bases; unmatched junction bases: 3. This CDR3 has 13 amino acids. The CDR3 loop reads CASSFTGGSEAFF. CDR3 DNA sequence: TGCGCCAGCAGCTTCACAGGGGGGTCTGAAGCTTTCTTT.

This chain connects TRBV7-9 to TRBJ2-7, with D perhaps matching TRBD1 (6 bases). Per the germline V gene, CDR1 is SEHNR and CDR2 is FQNEAQ (reference sequence). V dropped 6 bases and J dropped 0 bases, with 18 bases sitting between them. The CDR3 has 16 amino acids. CDR3 nucleotides: TGTGCCAGCAGACGTATTACGAGGGACACCTCCTACGAGCAGTACTTC. Translating gives CASRRITRDTSYEQYF.

The chain couples TRBV19 to TRBJ1-5, with D possibly TRBD1 on 5 matching bases. There are 13 residues in the CDR3. V lost 6 bases and J lost 5, with 11 bases in between. Germline-derived CDR1 and CDR2 are LNHDA and SQIVND (reference sequence). The chain's CDR3 is CASRVARDQPQHF. The CDR3, as DNA: TGTGCCAGTAGAGTTGCCAGGGATCAGCCCCAGCATTTT.

This clone has a single count. The rearrangement uses TRBV9 and TRBJ1-4; 8 nucleotides align to TRBD1. Germline values: CDR1 SGDLS, CDR2 YYNGEE. The CDR3 spans 15 residues. Trimming cost V 3 bases and J 11 bases; bases outside gene matches: 12. The CDR3 spells CASSGRVQGAEKLFF. For the CDR3, the DNA is TGTGCCAGCAGCGGGAGGGTCCAGGGGGCTGAGAAACTGTTTTTT.

The chain has TRBV19 and TRBJ1-3, with 7 bases that match TRBD1. The germline CDR1 and CDR2 sequences are LNHDA and SQIVND (reference sequence). CDR3 length equals 17 residues. V shed 6 bases, J shed 0 bases, and the junction held 11 bases outside the gene matches. CDR3: CASSDAIQGISGNTIYF. The CDR3 region has the DNA TGTGCCAGTAGCGACGCCATACAGGGGATCTCTGGAAACACCATATATTTT.